The source of this TCR beta chain is a study of graft-versus-host responses after intestinal transplantation. At the level of the study: Isolated intestinal, liver-intestinal, or multivisceral transplants had been given to the recipients. Anti-thymocyte globulin induction preceded around 3 years of tacrolimus and steroid maintenance in all recipients. Whole-study findings and limits: Maximum circulating GvH clone levels tracked with early post-transplant HvG decreases. The marrow of recipients harbored GvH clones, and ileum or blood showed some of them first.

The CDR3 sequence is 14 residues long. V lost 0 bases and J lost 7; bases outside the gene matches: 5. CDR1 is GTSNPN and CDR2 is SVGIG in the germline V gene (reference sequence). A remark on this clone: As yet, its antigen is unknown.

The protocol was immunoSEQ multiplex PCR, while the TCRdb copy is restricted to in-frame clones and leaves out a portion. Of approximately 80,000 clones listed, 85% to 90% are singletons. Sequencing used unstimulated CD4+ T cells sorted from spleen or lymph node cells, obtained before intestinal transplant. The chain combines TRBV30 with TRBJ1-5; 8 positions match TRBD1. This receptor was taken from a human donor who received an intestinal transplant. CDR3 nucleotides: TGTGCCTGGAGTGTAGGCAGGGGGCACCAGCCCCAGCATTTT. Protein sequence: CAWSVGRGHQPQHF.